In this sample, the clone carrying this T cell receptor (beta chain) turned up a few times. What it binds is not known. These data come from a study of blood T cells in healthy people across ages. It was with a sample-barcoded 5' primer and a J-beta primer mix that a second PCR of roughly 7 to 12 cycles was run. Every molecule of cDNA carried a tag from a template-switch adaptor with 12 random nucleotides. The yield of each sample was at least 2.5 million CDR3-containing paired-end reads. TCRdb redid the calling of the 5' RACE reads with MiXCR, one entry per CDR3 protein. The repertoire holds almost 1 million distinct CDR3 sequences, with about 51% as singletons. From germline, CDR1 is DFQATT and CDR2 SNEGSKA (reference sequence). CDR3 length: 15 residues. V was trimmed by 3 bases and J by 1 base, leaving 13 bases between them. Study-level results: Because sorting was not performed, PBMCs prevented conclusive naive versus antigen-experienced comparison.

The gene calls are TRBV20-1 and TRBJ2-1; D not resolved. This clonotype was obtained from a woman aged 60-75 years in good health. What was sequenced was blood. The CDR3 spells CSASDLPQSYNEQFF. In DNA, the CDR3 is TGCAGTGCTAGTGATTTGCCACAATCCTACAATGAGCAGTTCTTC.